The 31 T cell receptor beta chains given below trace back to one sample, sequenced in a study of CD8 T cells in ankylosing spondylitis. TCRdb processed the 5' RACE reads anew with MiXCR; each CDR3 protein has one entry. Of about 130,000 distinct CDR3 sequences listed, around 9% are singletons. Material: blood, either unsorted or a sorted T cell fraction (not recorded which). The receptors come from a male donor with ankylosing spondylitis or in good health (not recorded which).

This clonotype has a count of ten or more. The chain employs TRBV24-1 and TRBJ2-3; no clear D. The V and J ends lost 3 bases and 1 base respectively, with 13 bases between them. This CDR3 spans 16 amino acids. Germline CDR1 and CDR2: KGHDR and SFDVKD. CDR3 loop: CATSDMTAARTDTQYF. The CDR3 DNA is TGTGCCACCAGTGATATGACCGCCGCCCGCACAGATACGCAGTATTTT.

A remark on this clonotype: This could be a read error, since a much larger clone is one nucleotide away. The gene calls are TRBV20-1 and TRBJ2-3; 10 bases are a match to TRBD2. This CDR3 spans 16 amino acids. Germline V lookup: CDR1 DFQATT, CDR2 SNEGSKA (reference sequence). CDR3 DNA sequence: TGCTGTGCTAGTAAAGCCATCGGACTAGCGGAAGATACGCAGTATTTT. Translated: CCASKAIGLAEDTQYF.

This clonotype was observed at least ten times. The rearrangement uses TRBV5-1 and TRBJ1-6; no clear D. The V gene lost 0 bases and the J gene lost 5 bases, with 9 bases spanning the gap. Germline loops: CDR1 SGHRS, CDR2 YFSETQ. The CDR3 loop spans 15 amino acids. CDR3 DNA: TGCGCCAGCAGCTTGGCTGCGCCGAATAATTCACCCCTCCACTTT. It codes for CASSLAAPNNSPLHF.

This clonotype was detected many times. V usage is TRBV5-1 and J usage is TRBJ2-3; D remains unclear. V was trimmed by 0 bases and J by 5 bases, leaving 7 bases between them. In germline, CDR1 is SGHRS, CDR2 YFSETQ. The CDR3 loop spans 13 amino acids. The CDR3: CASSLAHGDTQYF. Written as DNA, the CDR3 is TGCGCCAGCAGCTTGGCCCACGGAGATACGCAGTATTTT.

This clonotype was recorded at least ten times. The chain couples TRBV12-3 or TRBV12-4 to TRBJ2-4; D is perhaps TRBD2 (6 bases). The CDR3 spans 18 residues. V lost 4 bases and J lost 2, with 21 bases in between. CDR3 nucleotides: TGTGCCAGCAGTTGGCGGGGTGGGGAATACGAGACCAAAAACATTCAGTACTTC. Its translation is CASSWRGGEYETKNIQYF.

The table lists this clonotype with a few counts. The V gene is TRBV12-3 or TRBV12-4, the J gene TRBJ2-7, with D maybe TRBD1 (6 bases). V lost 6 bases, J lost 6 bases, and 12 bases lay in between. The CDR3 extends over 12 amino acids. The DNA of the CDR3 is TGTGCCAGCAGGCAACTAGGGGGCGAGCAGTACTTC. Its protein is CASRQLGGEQYF.

The V and J genes are TRBV12-3 or TRBV12-4 and TRBJ1-5, with D possibly being TRBD1 (6 bases). This CDR3 has 14 residues. Trimming left V 3 bases short and J 2 bases short, with 8 bases between. The CDR3, as DNA: TGTGCCAGCAGTTTCCAGGGGCGCAATCAGCCCCAGCATTTT. Translation gives CASSFQGRNQPQHF.

The chain couples TRBV3-1 to TRBJ2-1, with a tentative D call TRBD2 (6 bases). The V and J ends lost 3 bases and 4 bases respectively, with 13 bases between them. There are 15 residues in the CDR3. Germline loops: CDR1 LGHDT, CDR2 YNNKEL (reference sequence). The CDR3, as DNA: TGTGCCAGCAGCCAGGGGCGGACTACATACAATGAGCAGTTCTTC. Protein sequence: CASSQGRTTYNEQFF.

This clonotype was counted at least ten times. The V gene is TRBV7-8, the J gene TRBJ2-7; 12 positions match TRBD2. CDR3 length: 16 amino acids. The germline V gene encodes CDR1 SGHVS and CDR2 FQNEAQ. The V and J ends lost 5 bases and 7 bases, in that order; junction bases with no gene match: 12. In nucleotides, the CDR3 is TGTGCCAGCAGCCGGTGGACTAGCGGGACTTCTTGGGAGCAGTACTTC. Its protein product is CASSRWTSGTSWEQYF.

This clonotype was seen repeatedly, ten times or more. J is TRBJ1-4 and V is TRBV20-1; 10 bases are shared with TRBD1. Per the germline V gene, CDR1 is DFQATT and CDR2 is SNEGSKA (reference sequence). Germline trimming cut 0 bases from V and 8 bases from J; bases unmatched to any gene: 6. The CDR3 spans 15 residues. The CDR3 sequence: CSARDLWTGGEKLFF. As DNA, the CDR3 is TGCAGTGCTAGAGATCTCTGGACAGGGGGGGAAAAACTGTTTTTT.

About this clonotype itself: At one end, the junction sequence differs from germline, possibly due to a read error. This rearrangement joins TRBV29-1 to TRBJ1-1, with 8 bases identical to TRBD1. CDR3 length equals 15 residues. Germline lookup yields CDR1 SQVTM and CDR2 ANQGSEA. CDR3 sequence reads: CSVVGGQELNTESFF. The CDR3 DNA sequence: TGCAGCGTTGTGGGGGGACAGGAGTTGAACACTGAATCTTTCTTT.

This clonotype was found many times. The chain couples TRBV27 to TRBJ2-6, with D maybe TRBD2 (6 bases). V dropped 3 bases and J dropped 0 bases, with 9 bases sitting between them. Germline loops: CDR1 MNHEY, CDR2 SMNVEV (reference sequence). The CDR3 loop spans 16 amino acids. The DNA for the CDR3 is TGTGCCAGCAGTTTCGGGAGCAGCTCTGGGGCCAACGTCCTGACTTTC. The encoded protein is CASSFGSSSGANVLTF.

This clonotype was observed a few times. The chain links TRBV3-1 to TRBJ2-7, with D perhaps matching TRBD2 (6 bases). The CDR3 contains 15 residues. The germline V gene has CDR1 LGHDT and CDR2 YNNKEL (reference sequence). Between the trimmed V and J ends, which lost 1 base and 3 bases, there was a span of 13 bases. CDR3 protein: CASSQGVVSGYEQYF. In DNA, the CDR3 is TGTGCCAGCAGCCAAGGTGTGGTTAGCGGCTACGAGCAGTACTTC.

This clonotype was observed at least ten times. This chain joins TRBV28 and TRBJ2-1, with 8 bases lining up with TRBD2. The germline CDR1 and CDR2 sequences are MDHEN and SYDVKM. Germline trimming cut 3 bases from V and 6 bases from J; bases unmatched to any gene: 10. The length of the CDR3 is 16 residues. The CDR3 loop is CASSLRPGLGGNEQFF. The CDR3, as DNA: TGTGCCAGCAGTTTGAGACCGGGACTAGGAGGCAATGAGCAGTTCTTC.

In its sample, this clonotype was seen many times. The V gene is TRBV11-2, the J gene TRBJ1-4, with D maybe TRBD1 (5 bases). The CDR3 has 12 residues. CDR1 SGHAT and CDR2 FQNNGV come from the germline V gene. V lost 6 bases and J lost 8, with 10 bases in between. The CDR3 sequence is CASRNRQEKLFF. In DNA form, the CDR3 reads TGTGCCAGCAGGAACCGACAGGAAAAACTGTTTTTT. Full variable domain (missing parts from reference TRBV11-2 and TRBJ1-4): EAGVAQSPRYKIIEKRQSVAFWCNPISGHATLYWYQQILGQGPKLLIQFQNNGVVDDSQLPKDRFSAERLKGVDSTLKIQPAKLEDSAVYLCASRNRQEKLFFGSGTQLSVL.

In its sample, this clonotype was seen many times. CDR3 residues: CSVNLWGNTGELFF. CDR3 in DNA: TGCAGCGTTAATCTCTGGGGGAACACCGGGGAGCTGTTTTTT. The rearrangement uses TRBV29-1 and TRBJ2-2; D gene ambiguous. From germline, CDR1 is SQVTM and CDR2 ANQGSEA. Trimming pared 5 bases from V and 1 base from J, leaving 11 bases between. The CDR3 is 14 residues long.

The chain recombines TRBV5-1 with TRBJ2-1, with 9 bases lining up with TRBD2. The germline CDR1 and CDR2 sequences are SGHRS and YFSETQ. This CDR3 is built from 17 residues. The junction had 9 bases not matched to a gene; V was cut back by 4 bases and J by 1 base. CDR3 sequence (DNA): TGCGCCAGCAGCCTTGCCCCGACTAGCGGATCCTACAATGAGCAGTTCTTC. Translation gives CASSLAPTSGSYNEQFF. The full variable domain, completed using reference TRBV5-1 and TRBJ2-1, is KAGVTQTPRYLIKTRGQQVTLSCSPISGHRSVSWYQQTPGQGLQFLFEYFSETQRNKGNFPGRFSGRQFSNSRSEMNVSTLELGDSALYLCASSLAPTSGSYNEQFFGPGTRLTVL.

In its sample, this clonotype was seen many times. The chain couples TRBV27 to TRBJ2-6; unclear D gene. Between the trimmed V and J ends, which lost 10 bases and 0 bases, there was a span of 4 bases. CDR1 is MNHEY, CDR2 SMNVEV, per germline (reference sequence). The CDR3 contains 12 residues. The CDR3 is CATHSGANVLTF. The CDR3 DNA reads as TGTGCCACCCACTCTGGGGCCAACGTCCTGACTTTC.

This clonotype has a count of ten or more. The CDR3 sequence is CSARGPQGAITYEQYF. CDR3 coding DNA: TGCAGTGCTAGAGGCCCTCAGGGGGCGATCACCTACGAGCAGTACTTC. The chain combines TRBV20-1 with TRBJ2-7, with 8 nucleotides matching TRBD1. The trim removed 1 base at V and 2 bases at J, leaving 10 bases unmatched. This CDR3 comprises 16 residues. The germline CDR1 and CDR2 sequences are DFQATT and SNEGSKA (reference sequence).

The gene calls are TRBV9 and TRBJ2-3; no reliable D call. The CDR3 totals 17 residues. Trimming pared 4 bases from V and 0 bases from J, leaving 18 bases between. Per germline, CDR1 SGDLS and CDR2 YYNGEE. CDR3 loop: CASSPRLIQESTDTQYF. The CDR3 coding sequence is TGTGCCAGCAGCCCCCGTTTGATCCAGGAAAGCACAGATACGCAGTATTTT.

This clonotype was recorded a few times. V gene TRBV7-8 combines with J gene TRBJ1-4; D is uncertain. Per germline, CDR1 SGHVS and CDR2 FQNEAQ. The CDR3 extends over 15 amino acids. Deletions cut 5 bases from V and 7 bases from J, with 17 bases between. In DNA form, the CDR3 reads TGTGCCAGCAGCAGTTCCGGGAACACGCCTGAAAAACTGTTTTTT. Translation: CASSSSGNTPEKLFF.

The chain combines TRBV20-1 with TRBJ2-4; the D gene is possibly TRBD2 (5 bases). Germline assignment: CDR1 DFQATT and CDR2 SNEGSKA (reference sequence). The V and J ends lost 7 bases and 4 bases respectively, with 11 bases between them. This CDR3 region has 12 residues. CDR3 bases: TGCAGTGTATACCGGGATAAAAACATTCAGTACTTC. This encodes CSVYRDKNIQYF.

There are a few counts of this clonotype. The chain has TRBV4-3 and TRBJ2-2; 12 bases agree with TRBD2. This CDR3 comprises 17 residues. The germline V gene encodes CDR1 LGHNA and CDR2 YSLEER. V dropped 3 bases and J dropped 2; count of bases not matched to a gene: 4. DNA of the CDR3: TGCGCCAGCAGCCAGAGGACTAGCGGGGTTAACACCGGGGAGCTGTTTTTT. Its protein product is CASSQRTSGVNTGELFF.

This clonotype was picked up many times. The chain joins TRBV6-2 or TRBV6-3 to TRBJ2-5, with TRBD2 matching 10 bases. Germline-derived CDR1 and CDR2 are MNHEY and SVGEGT. This CDR3 is built from 14 residues. V lost 2 bases to trimming and J lost 5 bases; unmatched junction nucleotides: 2. DNA of the CDR3: TGTGCCAGCAGTTACCTAGCGGGAGTGGAGACCCAGTACTTC. Protein product: CASSYLAGVETQYF.

This clonotype has just a few counts. A read error may produce the germline difference seen at one junction end. V is TRBV20-1 and J is TRBJ2-2, with D uncertain. CDR3 length equals 13 residues. Germline CDR1 and CDR2: DFQATT and SNEGSKA (reference sequence). CDR3 residues: CSARDTNTGELFF. The CDR3 region has the DNA TGCAGTGCTCGAGATACGAACACCGGGGAGCTGTTTTTT.

To note about this clonotype: A much larger clone is a single base away; this may be a read error. The V gene is TRBV20-1, the J gene TRBJ2-2, with TRBD1 matching 9 bases. The CDR3 spans 14 residues. The germline V gene encodes CDR1 DFQATT and CDR2 SNEGSKA (reference sequence). The CDR3 spells CSARGTGDTWELFF. In nucleotides, the CDR3 is TGCAGTGCTAGAGGGACAGGGGACACCTGGGAGCTGTTTTTT.

This chain connects TRBV29-1 to TRBJ1-5; maybe TRBD1 (5 bases). V gave up 6 bases and J gave up 5 bases, with 14 bases separating them. This CDR3 comprises 13 residues. The V gene's germline CDR1 is SQVTM and CDR2 ANQGSEA. For the CDR3, the DNA is TGCAGCGTCATGGGTTGGGGGGATCAGCCCCAGCATTTT. It codes for CSVMGWGDQPQHF.

This clonotype showed up many times. The rearrangement uses TRBV5-1 and TRBJ2-7, with no clear D. V was clipped by 7 bases and J by 3 bases, with 14 bases between them. The germline gives CDR1 SGHRS, CDR2 YFSETQ. The CDR3 is 13 residues long. CDR3 residues: CASAHTRHYEQYF. The CDR3 bases are TGCGCCAGCGCCCACACCAGACACTACGAGCAGTACTTC.

This clonotype was counted ten times or more. This chain joins TRBV20-1 and TRBJ2-7; TRBD1 agrees at 7 bases. The CDR3 is made up of 14 amino acids. Germline-derived CDR1 and CDR2 are DFQATT and SNEGSKA (reference sequence). The V and J ends lost 6 bases and 4 bases, in that order; junction bases with no gene match: 12. The CDR3 DNA follows: TGCAGTGCCCACGAATGGACAGGATCTTACGAGCAGTACTTC. Its translation: CSAHEWTGSYEQYF.

The sample holds a few counts of this clonotype. This chain uses TRBV19 with TRBJ2-5; weak D call: TRBD1 (5 bases). CDR3 size: 15 residues. Trimming removed 7 bases from V and 0 bases from J, with 15 bases in between. CDR1 is LNHDA, CDR2 SQIVND, per germline (reference sequence). As DNA, the CDR3 is TGTGCCAGTACTAGAACAGGAGATTACCAAGAGACCCAGTACTTC. It is translated as CASTRTGDYQETQYF.

Within the sample, this clonotype is medium-sized. The rearrangement uses TRBV20-1 and TRBJ2-3; D gene unclear. Trimming cost V 3 bases and J 0 bases, with 4 bases left between them. The CDR3 length is 12 residues. Germline CDR1 DFQATT, CDR2 SNEGSKA (reference sequence). Written as DNA, the CDR3 is TGCAGTGCTAGTGCTAGCACAGATACGCAGTATTTT. Amino acids: CSASASTDTQYF.